This T cell receptor beta chain was identified in a study of T cells in Graves' hyperthyroidism and ophthalmopathy. Study overall: Peripheral blood was taken when the disease was first diagnosed, before any treatment began.

Diagnoses were made from clinical symptoms, serum measures (thyroxine and TRAb), thyroid ultrasound and orbital computed tomography. This clonotype was counted many times. Its antigen is currently unknown. Points from the study as a whole: The model anticipated ophthalmopathy a median about six months pre-onset. Most expanded thyroid clonotypes above 0.001 also appeared in blood.

V dropped 6 bases and J dropped 7; count of bases not matched to a gene: 8. Germline V lookup: CDR1 SNHLY, CDR2 FYNNEI. The CDR3 has 14 residues. TCR beta CDR3 regions were amplified from RNA transcripts. With the HTBI primer set, the TCR CDR3 went through a first round of RT-PCR. TCRdb re-derived calls from the multiplex PCR reads in MiXCR, one entry per CDR3 protein. The top ten clones hold 34% of a sample with some 320,000 distinct CDR3 sequences, roughly an eighth of them seen once. The sequencing sample was made of blood. This TCR was recovered from a woman aged 40 to 50 with Graves' ophthalmopathy. The chain carries TRBV2 and TRBJ1-4; 7 bases are shared with TRBD1. This chain's CDR3 is CASRRTGDLEKLFF. CDR3 nucleotide sequence: TGTGCCAGCAGGCGGACAGGCGACCTTGAAAAACTGTTTTTT.